This is a list of T cell receptor beta chains from one sample in a study of T cells in localized non-small cell lung cancer. Sequencing was performed with immunoSEQ multiplex PCR; in TCRdb, only in-frame clones are kept and a portion is missing. The sample carries 40,000 to 60,000 clones, approximately 86% recorded once. This specimen was PBMCs, taken before any cancer treatment. These receptor sequences come from a female donor with stage II lung adenocarcinoma. The CDR3 runs from the conserved cysteine through the conserved F or W. A D gene is named only where the DNA matches it firmly. Rows may omit the clone size; those that give it use once, few, many or a size class.

>9|NA|TRBJ2-1|NA|TRBV9
CASIDEQFF
TGTGCCAGCATTGATGAGCAGTTCTTC
>17|NA|TRBJ2-5|TRBD1|TRBV18
CASSLNTGVGEVETQYF
TGTGCCAGCTCACTAAATACAGGGGTCGGTGAAGTAGAGACCCAGTACTTC
>13|NA|TRBJ1-3|NA|TRBV11-2
CASSLGPGNTIYF
TGTGCCAGCAGCTTAGGTCCTGGAAACACCATATATTTT
>13|NA|TRBJ2-5|TRBD2|TRBV25-1
CATGLAGEETQYF
TGTGCCACCGGACTAGCAGGAGAGGAGACCCAGTACTTC
>14|NA|TRBJ1-1|TRBD1|TRBV7-8
CASSLPGQGTEAFF
TGTGCCAGCAGCTTGCCGGGACAGGGTACTGAAGCTTTCTTT
>12|NA|TRBJ2-3|NA|TRBV19
CASSIERNTQYF
TGTGCCAGTAGTATAGAGAGGAATACGCAGTATTTT
>15|NA|TRBJ1-4|NA|TRBV14
CASSQDQGSGEKLFF
TGTGCCAGCAGCCAAGATCAGGGGTCTGGCGAAAAACTGTTTTTT
>13|NA|TRBJ1-5|NA|TRBV30
CAWGGQSNQPQHF
TGTGCCTGGGGTGGACAGTCCAATCAGCCCCAGCATTTT
>13|NA|TRBJ2-2|NA|TRBV29-1
CSAPGLNTGELFF
TGCAGCGCCCCTGGCTTGAACACCGGGGAGCTGTTTTTT
>15|NA|TRBJ1-4|NA|TRBV21-1
CASSKGKGQGEKLFF
TGTGCCAGCAGCAAGGGGAAGGGACAGGGCGAAAAACTGTTTTTT
>14|NA|TRBJ2-3|TRBD1|TRBV5-1
CASTRTGATDTQYF
TGCGCCAGCACCAGGACAGGAGCCACAGATACGCAGTATTTT
>15|NA|TRBJ2-1|NA|TRBV9
CASSVRGANEDEQFF
TGTGCCAGCAGCGTAAGGGGTGCTAATGAGGATGAGCAGTTCTTC
>14|NA|TRBJ2-3|NA|TRBV5-1
CASSLVIPGDTQYF
TGCGCCAGCAGCTTGGTCATTCCCGGGGATACGCAGTATTTT
>12|NA|TRBJ1-2|NA|TRBV29-1
CSVARSNYGYTF
TGCAGCGTTGCGAGGTCTAACTATGGCTACACCTTC
>12|NA|TRBJ2-3|NA|TRBV7-2
CASSLYPSAQYF
TGTGCCAGCAGCTTATACCCTTCGGCGCAGTATTTT
>16|NA|TRBJ1-2|NA|TRBV19
CASSIVETAANYGYTF
TGTGCCAGTAGTATAGTGGAGACAGCAGCTAACTATGGCTACACCTTC
>13|NA|TRBJ1-1|NA|TRBV10-3
CATSEQGGTEAFF
TGTGCCACCAGTGAACAAGGTGGCACTGAAGCTTTCTTT
>16|NA|TRBJ2-5|TRBD1|TRBV4-1
CASSEGTGGGRETQYF
TGCGCCAGCAGCGAAGGGACAGGGGGCGGGAGAGAGACCCAGTACTTC
>14|NA|TRBJ2-3|TRBD2|TRBV7-7
CASSLSGDTDTQYF
TGTGCTAGCAGCTTAAGCGGGGACACAGATACGCAGTATTTT
>14|NA|TRBJ1-1|TRBD1|TRBV5-1
CASTSGGRNTEAFF
TGCGCCAGCACGTCAGGGGGCCGAAACACTGAAGCTTTCTTT
>17|NA|TRBJ2-5|TRBD1|TRBV2
CASSAGTGALGGETQYF
TGTGCCAGCAGCGCCGGGACAGGGGCCCTCGGGGGGGAGACCCAGTACTTC
>13|NA|TRBJ2-1|NA|TRBV11-2
CASSPVVGNEQFF
TGTGCCAGCAGCCCCGTTGTGGGCAATGAGCAGTTCTTC
>15|NA|TRBJ1-4|NA|TRBV30
CAWSVPSGVREKLFF
TGTGCCTGGAGTGTACCATCAGGGGTGCGGGAAAAACTGTTTTTT
>15|NA|TRBJ1-6|TRBD1|TRBV5-1
CASSSHDRGESPLHF
TGCGCCAGCAGCTCCCACGACAGGGGAGAATCACCCCTCCACTTT
>14|NA|TRBJ2-7|TRBD2|TRBV5-8
CASSRQGGSGEQYF
TGTGCCAGCAGCAGGCAGGGAGGGTCCGGCGAGCAGTACTTC
>13|NA|TRBJ1-1|NA|TRBV11-2
CASSLTLNTEAFF
TGTGCCAGCAGCCTGACTCTGAACACTGAAGCTTTCTTT
>13|NA|TRBJ1-5|NA|TRBV7-6
CASSSTRNQPQHF
TGTGCCAGCAGCTCGACGAGAAATCAGCCCCAGCATTTT
>14|NA|TRBJ2-7|NA|TRBV6-6
CASRLGSKTYEQYF
TGTGCCAGCAGGCTCGGGTCGAAAACCTACGAGCAGTACTTC
>12|NA|TRBJ1-2|TRBD1|TRBV5-4
CASSLARGENTF
TGTGCCAGCAGCTTGGCCAGGGGGGAAAACACCTTC
>12|NA|TRBJ2-1|NA|TRBV10-1
CATLRHCNEQFF
TGCGCCACCTTACGGCATTGTAATGAGCAGTTCTTC
>14|NA|TRBJ2-3|NA|TRBV27
CASSAKGPTDTQYF
TGTGCCAGCAGTGCCAAAGGTCCCACAGATACGCAGTATTTT
>14|NA|TRBJ2-1|NA|TRBV6-1
CASSAGTRRDEQFF
TGTGCCAGCAGTGCCGGTACCCGTCGGGATGAGCAGTTCTTC
>16|few|TRBJ2-5|TRBD1|TRBV11-1
CASSSISDRVQETQYF
TGTGCCAGCAGCTCCATCTCTGACAGGGTACAAGAGACCCAGTACTTC